The 26 T cell receptor beta chains below were found in one sample sequenced in a study of prognosis after radiotherapy for stage I lung cancer. From genomic DNA, two-round multiplex PCR was used to amplify TCR beta CDR3. The first round of PCR was done with primers that matched each TRBV and TRBJ gene. TCRdb recomputed calls from the multiplex PCR reads with MiXCR, one row per CDR3 protein. The data contain over 25,000 distinct CDR3 sequences, around 42% of them singletons. The sequenced sample was PBMCs, obtained before or after stereotactic body radiation therapy (not recorded which). Receptor source: a donor over 45 with non-small cell lung cancer.

This chain links TRBV20-1 with TRBJ1-2; TRBD1 aligns across 7 bases. Germline CDR1 is DFQATT and CDR2 is SNEGSKA (reference sequence). The length of the CDR3 is 12 residues. The V and J ends lost 3 bases and 8 bases, in that order; junction bases with no gene match: 6. The CDR3 reads CSASGGDSGYTF. As DNA, the CDR3 is TGCAGTGCTAGTGGAGGGGACAGCGGCTACACCTTC.

In nucleotides, the CDR3 is TGCGCCAGCAGCTTGTTGGAGGGGCACTACGAGCAGTACTTC. Its protein product is CASSLLEGHYEQYF. The V gene is TRBV5-1, the J gene TRBJ2-7; weak D call: TRBD2 (6 bases). Trimming removed 1 base from V and 3 bases from J, with 11 bases in between. Germline V gene data show CDR1 as SGHRS and CDR2 as YFSETQ. The CDR3 runs 14 residues. Filled out from reference TRBV5-1 and TRBJ2-7, the complete variable domain reads KAGVTQTPRYLIKTRGQQVTLSCSPISGHRSVSWYQQTPGQGLQFLFEYFSETQRNKGNFPGRFSGRQFSNSRSEMNVSTLELGDSALYLCASSLLEGHYEQYFGPGTRLTVT.

V and J are TRBV7-3 and TRBJ2-2, with D maybe TRBD2 (6 bases). CDR3 length: 16 residues. Germline loops: CDR1 SGHTA, CDR2 FQGTGA. V was shortened by 7 bases and J by 7 bases, with 22 bases between the two germline ends. The CDR3 DNA follows: TGTGCCAGCATCCCTAAGGCTACCGGGAGCGTCGGGGAGCTGTTTTTT. It translates to CASIPKATGSVGELFF.

This clonotype came up a few times. It differs at one base from a far larger clone, so likely a read error. The V and J genes are TRBV7-9 and TRBJ2-6; 10 bases agree with TRBD1. Germline V CDR1 and CDR2: SEHNR, FQNEAQ (reference sequence). V shed 5 bases and J 3 bases; nucleotides not matched to a gene: 10. The CDR3 loop spans 18 amino acids. As DNA, the CDR3 is TGTGCCAGCAGCATCCTTCCGGGACAGGGGTATGGGGCCAACGTCCTGACTTTC. Translated, it gives CASSILPGQGYGANVLTF.

This clonotype was found many times. This sequence joins TRBV6-2 or TRBV6-3 and TRBJ2-5, with 7 nucleotides matching TRBD2. The CDR3 has 16 residues. With V trimmed by 0 bases and J by 4 bases, 8 bases remained unmatched. Germline V gene data show CDR1 as MNHEY and CDR2 as SVGEGT. CDR3 bases: TGTGCCAGCAGTTACTCCAACGCTGGACTAGGAGAGACCCAGTACTTC. Amino acids: CASSYSNAGLGETQYF.

The sample holds many counts of this clonotype. The chain combines TRBV6-2 or TRBV6-3 with TRBJ1-2, with D maybe TRBD1 (5 bases). Germline V gives CDR1 MNHEY, CDR2 SVGEGT. The CDR3 length is 12 residues. Trimming shortened V by 9 bases and J by 8 bases, and 16 bases separated the two germline ends. Written as DNA, the CDR3 is TGTGCCAGTTTAGGGGACCGGGGGGGCTACACCTTC. It encodes CASLGDRGGYTF.

The V and J genes are TRBV5-1 and TRBJ2-2, with 9 bases matching TRBD2. This CDR3 has 16 amino acids. J gave up 5 bases and V 3 bases, and 8 bases lay outside the gene matches. Germline V gene lookup returns CDR1 SGHRS and CDR2 YFSETQ. The CDR3 region is CASSSVLAGYTGELFF. The CDR3, as DNA: TGCGCCAGCAGCTCCGTACTAGCGGGTTATACCGGGGAGCTGTTTTTT. Complete variable domain (other parts from reference TRBV5-1 and TRBJ2-2): KAGVTQTPRYLIKTRGQQVTLSCSPISGHRSVSWYQQTPGQGLQFLFEYFSETQRNKGNFPGRFSGRQFSNSRSEMNVSTLELGDSALYLCASSSVLAGYTGELFFGEGSRLTVL.

This clonotype has at least ten counts. This sequence joins TRBV20-1 and TRBJ2-3; TRBD2 aligns across 7 bases. The CDR3 is 12 amino acids. V was pared by 2 bases and J by 6 bases, with 2 bases of the junction left unmatched. The germline V gene encodes CDR1 DFQATT and CDR2 SNEGSKA (reference sequence). As DNA, the CDR3 is TGCAGTGCTAGAATGACTAGCGATACGCAGTATTTT. As protein: CSARMTSDTQYF.

As to this clonotype: At one of its ends the junction is not consistent with the germline gene, which may arise from a read error. The chain has TRBV7-2 and TRBJ2-7; 7 nucleotides agree with TRBD2. Germline assignment: CDR1 SGHTA and CDR2 FQGNSA. The CDR3 loop spans 15 amino acids. The DNA of the CDR3 is TGTGCCATCAGCTTATATAGGCTAGCTGGGAGGGGGCAGTACTTC. Amino acids: CAISLYRLAGRGQYF.

For this clonotype: A far bigger clonotype differs at one base, so this is likely a read error. The chain has TRBV3-1 and TRBJ2-6, with 9 nucleotides matching TRBD2. The DNA matches TRBJ2-7 better at its end, which makes the J call doubtful. The CDR3 is 16 amino acids. CDR1 and CDR2 (germline): LGHDT, YNNKEL (reference sequence). The CDR3 is CASSQGFSGRHNEQYF. The CDR3 DNA sequence: TGTGCCAGCAGCCAAGGTTTTAGCGGGAGACACAACGAGCAGTACTTC.

In this sample, this clonotype turned up many times. This chain joins TRBV14 and TRBJ2-1, with TRBD1 matching over 9 bases. V lost 5 bases to trimming and J lost 13 bases; unmatched junction nucleotides: 9. The CDR3 has 13 residues. Germline CDR1 SGHDN, CDR2 FVKESK. The CDR3 coding sequence is TGTGCCAGCAGCTATTACAGGGGGCGTCTTCAGTTCTTC. Its translation: CASSYYRGRLQFF.

The chain uses TRBV10-3 and TRBJ1-2; 7 nucleotides line up with TRBD1. CDR1 is ENHRY, CDR2 SYGVKD, per germline. The trim removed 2 bases at V and 7 bases at J, leaving 10 bases unmatched. This CDR3 is 15 amino acids long. The CDR3 sequence: CAISEPGQWASGYTF. CDR3 nucleotides: TGTGCCATCAGTGAGCCGGGACAGTGGGCGAGTGGCTACACCTTC.

In this sample, this clonotype turned up many times. Germline is not matched at one junction end, which may reflect a read error. The chain employs TRBV27 and TRBJ1-3; D is undetermined. The V gene's germline CDR1 is MNHEY and CDR2 SMNVEV (reference sequence). The CDR3 has 14 residues. CDR3 DNA sequence: TGTGCCAGCAGGGAGGGCCTCTCTGGAAGCACCATATATTTT. Residues: CASREGLSGSTIYF.

This clonotype is labeled medium-sized. This rearrangement joins TRBV6-1 to TRBJ1-2; D call uncertain. The CDR3 loop spans 10 amino acids. Germline V lookup: CDR1 MNHNS, CDR2 SASEGT. The V and J ends lost 5 bases and 6 bases respectively, with 4 bases between them. The CDR3 spells CASSKDGYTF. CDR3 nucleotides: TGTGCCAGCAGTAAAGATGGCTACACCTTC.

This clonotype was counted once. A much larger clonotype is one base distant, so this may be a read error. The CDR3 DNA sequence: TGCGCCAGAACTAAGGGAATAAGCTACGAGCAGTACTTC. The encoded protein is CARTKGISYEQYF. The rearrangement uses TRBV10-2 and TRBJ2-7; no definite D call. The ends were cut back, 9 bases at V and 3 bases at J, with 15 bases in the middle. CDR3 length: 13 residues. Germline loops: CDR1 WSHSY, CDR2 SAAADI.

In regard to this clonotype: It may be a read error: a sequence one base away is much more abundant. V gene TRBV4-3 combines with J gene TRBJ2-1; 10 positions match TRBD2. The length of the CDR3 is 16 residues. Germline assignment: CDR1 LGHNA and CDR2 YSLEER. For the CDR3, the DNA is TGCGCCAGCAGCCAAACTAGCGGGACGGGCTACAATGAGCATTTCTTC. Translating it yields CASSQTSGTGYNEHFF.

V is TRBV6-1 and J is TRBJ1-6; weak D call: TRBD1 (5 bases). CDR1 and CDR2 (germline): MNHNS, SASEGT. This CDR3 spans 15 amino acids. The V and J ends lost 5 bases and 5 bases respectively, with 13 bases between them. For the CDR3, the DNA is TGTGCCAGCAGTCCCGTGGGGACCGATAATTCACCCCTCCACTTT. Protein: CASSPVGTDNSPLHF.

A remark on this clonotype: A far more abundant clone sits one base away, making this likely a read error. The chain carries TRBV2 and TRBJ2-7, with D possibly TRBD1 on 5 matching bases. The germline V gene encodes CDR1 SNHLY and CDR2 FYNNEI. The CDR3 loop spans 14 amino acids. V dropped 6 bases and J dropped 3 bases, with 15 bases sitting between them. The CDR3 region is CASSLRQSYYEQYF. CDR3 nucleotide sequence: TGTGCCAGCAGCCTCAGACAGAGCTACTACGAGCAGTACTTC.

The rearrangement joins TRBV24-1 to TRBJ2-7, with unresolved D. V shed 9 bases and J shed 3 bases, with 11 bases lying between them. CDR1 and CDR2 (germline): KGHDR, SFDVKD. There are 12 residues in the CDR3. The CDR3 DNA reads TGTGCCACCGAGGACGGCCTCTACGAGCAGTACTTC. Its protein product is CATEDGLYEQYF.

This clonotype was counted many times. This CDR3 is CASSARGGIYEQYF. In DNA form, the CDR3 reads TGTGCCAGCTCGGCTCGGGGGGGAATCTACGAGCAGTACTTC. The V gene is TRBV18, the J gene TRBJ2-7, with TRBD2 matching 8 bases. Germline loops: CDR1 KGHSH, CDR2 LQKENI. V lost 6 bases to trimming and J lost 3 bases; unmatched junction nucleotides: 7. The CDR3 covers 14 residues. The full variable domain, its missing parts supplied by reference TRBV18 and TRBJ2-7, is NAGVMQNPRHLVRRRGQEARLRCSPMKGHSHVYWYRQLPEEGLKFMVYLQKENIIDESGMPKERFSAEFPKEGPSILRIQQVVRGDSAAYFCASSARGGIYEQYFGPGTRLTVT.

A remark on this clonotype: This likely traces to a read error, being one base from a far larger clone. V is TRBV7-3 and J is TRBJ2-1; D uncertain. The DNA end is more similar to TRBJ2-3, so the J call may be wrong. CDR3 length: 15 amino acids. Germline assignment: CDR1 SGHTA and CDR2 FQGTGA. The CDR3 DNA follows: TGTGCCAGCAGCTTAACTTCGGTGGAAGTAGATACGCAGTATTTT. Its protein product is CASSLTSVEVDTQYF.

V and J are TRBV14 and TRBJ1-6, with D perhaps matching TRBD1 (5 bases). The CDR3 spans 12 residues. Germline CDR1 is SGHDN and CDR2 is FVKESK. The V end lost 0 bases, the J end lost 13 bases, and 7 bases lay between the germline ends. The CDR3 loop is CASSQEWGPLHF. The CDR3 coding sequence is TGTGCCAGCAGCCAAGAATGGGGGCCCCTCCACTTT.

The chain recombines TRBV28 with TRBJ1-5; a possible D gene is TRBD1 (6 bases). V dropped 9 bases and J dropped 2 bases, with 11 bases sitting between them. CDR3 size: 13 residues. The germline gives CDR1 MDHEN, CDR2 SYDVKM. In nucleotides, the CDR3 is TGTGCCAGAAAAAAGGGGGGCAATCAGCCCCAGCATTTT. Amino acids: CARKKGGNQPQHF. Full variable domain (missing parts from reference TRBV28 and TRBJ1-5): DVKVTQSSRYLVKRTGEKVFLECVQDMDHENMFWYRQDPGLGLRLIYFSYDVKMKEKGDIPEGYSVSREKKERFSLILESASTNQTSMYLCARKKGGNQPQHFGDGTRLSIL.

This clonotype was seen a single time. The chain combines TRBV6-2 or TRBV6-3 with TRBJ2-7, with TRBD1 as a possible D gene (6 bases). CDR1 and CDR2 from the germline V gene are MNHEY and SVGEGT. This CDR3 spans 16 amino acids. Trimming took 5 bases from V and 2 from J, leaving 19 bases between them. CDR3 sequence reads: CASSTKTGQHPYEQYF. The CDR3 DNA follows: TGTGCCAGCAGTACCAAGACAGGCCAACACCCCTACGAGCAGTACTTC.

V and J are TRBV11-2 and TRBJ2-1, with D uncertain. Germline V lookup: CDR1 SGHAT, CDR2 FQNNGV. V was pared by 0 bases and J by 6 bases, with 9 bases between. This CDR3 comprises 14 residues. This chain's CDR3 is CASSLEISLNEQFF. The DNA of the CDR3 is TGTGCCAGCAGCTTAGAGATCTCACTCAATGAGCAGTTCTTC.

The chain employs TRBV7-2 and TRBJ2-7; TRBD2 agrees at 7 bases. Germline trimming cut 6 bases from V and 3 bases from J; bases unmatched to any gene: 11. Germline V gives CDR1 SGHTA, CDR2 FQGNSA. CDR3 length: 15 residues. CDR3 region: CASSPPSGQHYEQYF. The CDR3, as DNA: TGTGCCAGCAGTCCCCCTAGCGGCCAACACTACGAGCAGTACTTC.